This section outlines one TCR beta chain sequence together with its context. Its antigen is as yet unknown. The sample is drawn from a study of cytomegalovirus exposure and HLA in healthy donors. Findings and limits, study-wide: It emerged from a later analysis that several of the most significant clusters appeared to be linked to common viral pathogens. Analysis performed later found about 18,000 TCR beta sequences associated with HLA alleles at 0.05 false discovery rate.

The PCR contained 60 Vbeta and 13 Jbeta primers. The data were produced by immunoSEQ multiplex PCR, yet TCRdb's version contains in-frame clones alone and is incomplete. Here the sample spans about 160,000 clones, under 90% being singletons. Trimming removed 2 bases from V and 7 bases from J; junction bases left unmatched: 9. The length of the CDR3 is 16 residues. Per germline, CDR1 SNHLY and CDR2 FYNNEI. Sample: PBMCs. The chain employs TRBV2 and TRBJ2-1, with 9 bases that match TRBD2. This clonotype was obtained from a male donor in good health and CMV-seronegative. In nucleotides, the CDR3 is TGTGCCAGCAGTGAACAGGCGGGGGGGCTTGGTAATGAGCAGTTCTTC. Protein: CASSEQAGGLGNEQFF. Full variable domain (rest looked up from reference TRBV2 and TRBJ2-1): EPEVTQTPSHQVTQMGQEVILRCVPISNHLYFYWYRQILGQKVEFLVSFYNNEISEKSEIFDDQFSVERPDGSNFTLKIRSTKLEDSAMYFCASSEQAGGLGNEQFFGPGTRLTVL.